This T cell receptor (beta chain) was sequenced during a study of shared T cell receptors in the human thymus. Here immunoSEQ multiplex PCR was the method, and the copy in TCRdb shows in-frame clones only, minus some. The sample yields about 610,000 clones, roughly 90% seen once. CDR3 size: 15 residues. The V and J ends lost 4 bases and 3 bases respectively, with 16 bases between them. Germline values: CDR1 LGHNA, CDR2 YNFKEQ. The same sample was also studied in work on human thymus T cells. This second study notes: Donation was from healthy Finnish infants who were having corrective surgery that addressed congenital heart defects. Resections removed during corrective heart surgery provided the thymus tissue used. V and J gene usage appeared biased in thymic and blood repertoires. Among unrelated individuals, related research reported thymic repertoires that overlapped highly.

The clonotype comes from a boy under two years old with a congenital heart defect. This chain joins TRBV4-2 and TRBJ2-7; a weak D match, TRBD1 (6 bases). Specimen: thymocytes. CDR3 protein: CASSPTRGLFYEQYF. The CDR3 nucleotides read TGTGCCAGCAGCCCGACAAGGGGGTTATTCTACGAGCAGTACTTC.